These T cell receptor beta chains were read from a single sample in a study of blood T cell repertoires in COVID-19. TCRdb's table, derived via immunoSEQ multiplex PCR, lists solely in-frame clones and lacks some. This sample has 120,000 or so clones; roughly nine tenths occur once, and the top ten carry about 8%. Source material: peripheral blood. Receptors were obtained from a man between 65 and 85 years old who had recovered from COVID-19. Each CDR3 is given with its conserved first and last residue. D genes are given only for firm matches. Size values are once, few and many counts, or a class for expanded clones, and some rows have none.

J gene | D gene | clone size | V gene | CDR3 protein | CDR3 DNA
TRBJ2-5 | NA | NA | TRBV13 | CASSSLGGQETQYF | TGTGCCAGCAGCTCCCTCGGGGGACAAGAGACCCAGTACTTC
TRBJ2-3 | NA | NA | TRBV7-9 | CASSPATGTDTQYF | TGTGCCAGCAGCCCCGCCACGGGCACAGATACGCAGTATTTT
TRBJ2-1 | NA | few | TRBV5-4 | CASSLDSNEQFF | TGTGCCAGCAGCTTGGACAGCAATGAGCAGTTCTTC
TRBJ1-6 | TRBD1 | NA | TRBV5-1 | CASSVNRGSYNSPLHF | TGCGCCAGCAGCGTGAACAGGGGGTCCTATAATTCACCCCTCCACTTT
TRBJ2-1 | TRBD2 | NA | TRBV5-4 | CASTRVAGGYNEQFF | TGTGCCAGCACCCGGGTGGCGGGAGGCTACAATGAGCAGTTCTTC
TRBJ2-3 | NA | NA | TRBV9 | CASSAGVTTDTQYF | TGTGCCAGCAGCGCCGGGGTAACCACAGATACGCAGTATTTT
TRBJ2-7 | NA | NA | TRBV9 | CASSVGVNSIYEQYF | TGTGCCAGCAGCGTAGGTGTTAACTCGATCTACGAGCAGTACTTC
TRBJ2-7 | NA | NA | TRBV27 | CASSFQGTYEQYF | TGTGCCAGCAGTTTTCAGGGGACGTACGAGCAGTACTTC
TRBJ1-1 | NA | once | TRBV7-9 | CASSFGGSETEAFF | TGTGCCAGCAGCTTTGGGGGCTCTGAGACTGAAGCTTTCTTT
TRBJ2-4 | NA | NA | TRBV27 | CASSLGGRGGNIQYF | TGTGCCAGCAGTTTAGGTGGGAGAGGAGGAAACATTCAGTACTTC
TRBJ2-7 | TRBD1 | NA | TRBV29-1 | CSVGTGYEQYF | TGCAGCGTCGGGACAGGGTACGAGCAGTACTTC
TRBJ2-3 | TRBD1 | NA | TRBV19 | CASRETDRGNTQYF | TGTGCCAGTAGGGAAACGGACAGGGGAAATACGCAGTATTTT
TRBJ2-3 | TRBD1 | NA | TRBV2 | CASRPGQGGSDTQYF | TGTGCCAGCAGGCCCGGACAGGGGGGATCAGATACGCAGTATTTT
TRBJ2-7 | TRBD2 | NA | TRBV27 | CASSLSQTSGRIYEQYF | TGTGCCAGCAGTTTATCCCAGACTAGCGGGAGGATCTACGAGCAGTACTTC
TRBJ2-5 | NA | NA | TRBV5-1 | CASRPETTGTQYF | TGCGCCAGCAGACCCGAGACGACGGGGACCCAGTACTTC
TRBJ2-1 | TRBD1 | NA | TRBV7-2 | CASSRRDRGLNEQFF | TGTGCCAGCAGCCGCCGGGACAGGGGGCTGAATGAGCAGTTCTTC
TRBJ2-7 | NA | NA | TRBV10-3 | CAIQRAGVGYEQYF | TGTGCCATCCAACGGGCAGGGGTGGGCTACGAGCAGTACTTC
TRBJ1-6 | TRBD1 | NA | TRBV27 | CASALIGGGNSPLHF | TGTGCCAGCGCTCTTATAGGGGGCGGAAATTCACCCCTCCACTTT
TRBJ2-2 | TRBD1 | NA | TRBV29-1 | CSVEGEQGGRTGELFF | TGCAGCGTTGAAGGGGAACAGGGGGGCCGAACCGGGGAGCTGTTTTTT
TRBJ2-7 | TRBD1 | NA | TRBV7-2 | CASSFTPWTGEEQYF | TGTGCCAGCAGCTTTACCCCTTGGACAGGGGAAGAGCAGTACTTC
TRBJ2-3 | TRBD2 | once | TRBV5-1 | CASSLPSGGGTDTQYF | TGCGCCAGCAGCTTGCCCAGCGGGGGGGGCACAGATACGCAGTATTTT
TRBJ1-3 | NA | NA | TRBV7-2 | CASSFGDSGNTIYF | TGTGCCAGCAGCTTCGGTGACTCTGGAAACACCATATATTTT